These 12 T cell receptor beta chains came from one sample sequenced in a study of T cell responses to AZD1222 COVID-19 vaccine. Repertoires were generated with immunoSEQ multiplex PCR, while TCRdb's copy carries only in-frame clones and drops some. The sample has about 110,000 clones; 86% are singletons. The material was peripheral blood, obtained on day 0 of AZD1222 vaccination. Source of these receptors: an adult in good health.

J is TRBJ1-5 and V is TRBV29-1; D call uncertain. Germline loops: CDR1 SQVTM, CDR2 ANQGSEA. The CDR3 consists of 14 residues. V gave up 2 bases and J gave up 6 bases, with 14 bases separating them. This chain's CDR3 is CSVELGKEGQPQHF. CDR3 DNA sequence: TGCAGCGTTGAACTGGGAAAAGAAGGTCAGCCCCAGCATTTT.

V is TRBV5-4 and J is TRBJ2-2, with 8 bases that match TRBD2. This CDR3 contains 14 residues. The J segment lost 1 base and the V segment lost 4 bases, leaving 0 bases of the junction unmatched. Germline V lookup: CDR1 SGHNT, CDR2 YYREEE (reference sequence). In DNA, the CDR3 is TGTGCCAGCAGCGCGGGGGGGAACACCGGGGAGCTGTTTTTT. It codes for CASSAGGNTGELFF.

The CDR3 region has the DNA TGTGCCAGCGCAGGGACAGGCCCTGAAAAACTGTTTTTT. As protein: CASAGTGPEKLFF. V usage is TRBV7-9 and J usage is TRBJ1-4, with 8 bases identical to TRBD1. CDR1 is SEHNR, CDR2 FQNEAQ, per germline (reference sequence). With 8 bases clipped from V and 7 bases from J, the junction kept 6 bases outside the gene matches. The CDR3 sequence is 13 residues long.

The rearrangement joins TRBV30 to TRBJ2-7; 8 bases are shared with TRBD2. V lost 2 bases to trimming and J lost 5 bases; unmatched junction nucleotides: 14. There are 16 residues in the CDR3. Germline V gene sequence: CDR1 GTSNPN, CDR2 SVGIG (reference sequence). The chain's CDR3 is CAWSFFLAGGNNEQYF. The CDR3 region has the DNA TGTGCCTGGAGTTTTTTTTTGGCGGGGGGAAATAACGAGCAGTACTTC.

The V and J genes are TRBV3-1 (or the pseudogene TRBV3-2) and TRBJ1-2, with 7 bases matching TRBD1. Germline V gives CDR1 LGHDT, CDR2 YNNKEL (reference sequence). CDR3 length: 15 amino acids. Germline trimming cut 2 bases from V and 7 bases from J; bases unmatched to any gene: 10. For the CDR3, the DNA is TGTGCCAGCAGCCAAACCACCAGACAGGGCCCTGGCTACACCTTC. Protein sequence: CASSQTTRQGPGYTF.

The rearrangement joins TRBV27 to TRBJ2-3; D gene unclear. Germline CDR1 is MNHEY and CDR2 is SMNVEV (reference sequence). This CDR3 has 13 residues. V was pared by 5 bases and J by 6 bases, with 12 bases between. CDR3: CASSLRPKDTQYF. The CDR3 DNA sequence: TGTGCCAGCAGTCTCCGACCTAAGGATACGCAGTATTTT.

The chain links TRBV19 to TRBJ2-5; 8 bases are shared with TRBD2. Unmatched junction bases numbered 9, after V lost 6 bases and J lost 0 bases. The germline gives CDR1 LNHDA, CDR2 SQIVND (reference sequence). CDR3 size: 16 residues. DNA of the CDR3: TGTGCCAGTAGACTAACTAGCGGAAAGTACCAAGAGACCCAGTACTTC. Protein sequence: CASRLTSGKYQETQYF.

This chain connects TRBV19 to TRBJ1-2, with 10 nucleotides matching TRBD1. Trimming cost V 7 bases and J 4 bases; bases outside gene matches: 15. The germline CDR1 and CDR2 sequences are LNHDA and SQIVND (reference sequence). The length of the CDR3 is 17 residues. This CDR3 is CASNRDRGEATVYGYTF. CDR3 DNA: TGTGCCAGTAATCGGGACAGGGGAGAGGCAACAGTCTATGGCTACACCTTC.

The rearrangement joins TRBV3-1 (or the pseudogene TRBV3-2) to TRBJ2-7; 8 bases agree with TRBD1. The ends lost 4 bases at V and 1 base at J; junction bases unmatched: 6. Germline V gives CDR1 LGHDT, CDR2 YNNKEL (reference sequence). CDR3 length: 15 amino acids. The CDR3 spells CASSPDRGRSYEQYF. The CDR3 DNA sequence: TGTGCCAGCAGCCCAGACAGGGGAAGGTCCTACGAGCAGTACTTC.

The gene calls are TRBV5-1 and TRBJ1-6, with D tentatively TRBD1 (6 bases). CDR1 is SGHRS and CDR2 is YFSETQ in the germline V gene. The CDR3 sequence is 13 residues long. V lost 4 bases and J 8 bases, leaving 10 bases between the germline ends. CDR3 in amino acids: CASSLDRDSPLHF. The CDR3 DNA is TGCGCCAGCAGCCTGGACAGAGATTCACCCCTCCACTTT.

This chain joins TRBV19 and TRBJ1-6; tentatively, D is TRBD1 (5 bases). Germline-derived CDR1 and CDR2 are LNHDA and SQIVND (reference sequence). V dropped 6 bases and J dropped 4 bases, with 10 bases sitting between them. This CDR3 is 14 amino acids long. Here the CDR3 DNA reads TGTGCCAGTAGACCGGGGGATTATAATTCACCCCTCCACTTT. Its protein product is CASRPGDYNSPLHF. The full variable domain, its missing parts supplied by reference TRBV19 and TRBJ1-6, is DGGITQSPKYLFRKEGQNVTLSCEQNLNHDAMYWYRQDPGQGLRLIYYSQIVNDFQKGDIAEGYSVSREKKESFPLTVTSAQKNPTAFYLCASRPGDYNSPLHFGNGTRLTVT.

The chain uses TRBV3-1 (or the pseudogene TRBV3-2) and TRBJ2-1, with 10 bases that match TRBD1. Germline V lookup: CDR1 LGHDT, CDR2 YNNKEL (reference sequence). The J segment lost 9 bases and the V segment lost 4 bases, leaving 6 bases of the junction unmatched. The CDR3 loop spans 14 amino acids. CDR3 protein: CASSLGQGVVEQFF. DNA of the CDR3: TGTGCCAGCAGCCTAGGACAGGGGGTAGTTGAGCAGTTCTTC.